What follows are 30 T cell receptor beta chains derived from one specimen sequenced in a study of blood T cells in healthy people across ages. Then a second PCR, running about 7 to 11 cycles, was carried out with a sample-barcoded 5' primer and a J-beta primer mix. MiXCR was run by TCRdb on the 5' RACE reads, yielding one entry per CDR3 protein. The data contain more than 450,000 distinct CDR3 sequences, 25% to 35% of them singletons. This same sample was also taken into another study, of T cells of mothers and their children.

The source material was blood. The receptor source for this set is a boy aged 2 to 10 in good health.

V usage is TRBV3-1 and J usage is TRBJ2-1; D remains unclear. The germline V gene encodes CDR1 LGHDT and CDR2 YNNKEL (reference sequence). Trimming stripped 0 bases from V and 0 bases from J, with 12 bases between. This CDR3 spans 17 amino acids. The CDR3, as DNA: TGTGCCAGCAGCCAAGAACGCGCTTTAAGCTCCTACAATGAGCAGTTCTTC. It specifies CASSQERALSSYNEQFF.

The chain is built from TRBV6-6 and TRBJ1-4, with D unclear. The V end was cut by 2 bases, the J end by 3 bases, with 7 bases between. The CDR3 consists of 14 residues. Germline-derived CDR1 and CDR2 are MNHNY and SVGAGI (reference sequence). CDR3 sequence (DNA): TGTGCCAGCAGTTACGACGAAGCTAATGAAAAACTGTTTTTT. It yields the protein CASSYDEANEKLFF.

This clonotype was picked up a small number of times. The DNA is omitted, as the CDR3 cannot be located on it reliably, and the CDR3 follows TCRdb's listing. The chain couples TRBV18 to TRBJ2-6; the table's D call, TRBD1, was not checked against the DNA. Germline V lookup: CDR1 KGHSH, CDR2 LQKENI. The CDR3 length equals 15 residues, ends included. This CDR3 reads CASSPVGAGANVLTF.

This clonotype occurred a few times. V is TRBV15 and J is TRBJ1-1; TRBD1 might be the D (6 bases). The CDR3 is 10 residues long. The germline CDR1 and CDR2 sequences are LNHNV and YYDKDF (reference sequence). V shed 9 bases and J shed 7 bases, with 9 bases lying between them. The CDR3 here is CATGGGEAFF. CDR3 coding DNA: TGTGCCACAGGGGGGGGTGAAGCTTTCTTT.

This clonotype has a handful of counts. The chain uses TRBV15 and TRBJ2-1; 11 nucleotides line up with TRBD2. The V gene end was trimmed by 6 bases and the J gene end by 7 bases; junction bases not matched to a gene: 11. CDR1 and CDR2 from the germline V gene are LNHNV and YYDKDF (reference sequence). This CDR3 has 16 residues. CDR3 nucleotide sequence: TGTGCCACCAGGATTCTAGCGGGAGGTGTCGGGAATGAGCAGTTCTTC. This encodes CATRILAGGVGNEQFF.

This clonotype was observed a handful of times. Sequence at one end of the junction differs from germline and may be a read error. The chain carries TRBV30 and TRBJ2-5, with 14 bases aligning to TRBD2. Germline assignment: CDR1 GTSNPN and CDR2 SVGIG (reference sequence). This CDR3 spans 14 amino acids. CDR3 protein: CAWSSIPGLAGDSF. Written as DNA, the CDR3 is TGTGCCTGGAGTTCCATCCCGGGACTAGCGGGAGATAGCTTC.

The V and J genes are TRBV5-1 and TRBJ2-1; 11 positions match TRBD2. After removal of 0 bases from V and 5 bases from J, the junction contained 4 bases not matched to a gene. From germline, CDR1 is SGHRS and CDR2 YFSETQ. The CDR3 loop spans 16 amino acids. The CDR3 DNA is TGCGCCAGCAGCTTGGCTAGTAGCGGGGGGGACAATGAGCAGTTCTTC. This translates into CASSLASSGGDNEQFF.

This CDR3 reads CSVAVGAYEQYF. CDR3 DNA sequence: TGCAGCGTCGCAGTGGGAGCCTACGAGCAGTACTTC. J is TRBJ2-5 and V is TRBV29-1; tentatively, D is TRBD2 (5 bases). The closer fit of TRBJ2-7 to the DNA end suggests the J call may be wrong. Germline V gives CDR1 SQVTM, CDR2 ANQGSEA. The CDR3 totals 12 residues.

The chain couples TRBV5-1 to TRBJ2-7, with D unclear. Germline CDR1 and CDR2: SGHRS and YFSETQ. The CDR3 is 14 amino acids. Trimming removed 4 bases at V and 3 bases at J, with 14 bases between. The CDR3 coding sequence is TGCGCCAGCAGCCCGGACGGTGAGGTCTACGAGCAGTACTTC. Its protein is CASSPDGEVYEQYF.

The chain employs TRBV10-3 and TRBJ2-5; 7 nucleotides line up with TRBD1. Germline loops: CDR1 ENHRY, CDR2 SYGVKD. The V segment lost 0 bases and the J segment 4 bases; nucleotides outside the gene matches: 14. The CDR3 consists of 18 residues. The CDR3 nucleotides are TGTGCCATCAGTGAGTCGAACGTAGCCACAGGGGCCCGAGAGACCCAGTACTTC. Translated, it gives CAISESNVATGARETQYF.

This clonotype was detected a few times. The junction and the germline gene differ at one end; a read error may be behind it. V and J are TRBV10-3 and TRBJ2-4; D uncertain. Germline V gene sequence: CDR1 ENHRY, CDR2 SYGVKD. The CDR3 length is 12 residues. CDR3 sequence (DNA): TGTGTCATCAGTGACTTGGAAAACATTCAGTACTTC. Protein sequence: CVISDLENIQYF.

Notes on this clonotype: A much more abundant neighbour one base away suggests this may be a read error. The rearrangement joins TRBV4-2 to TRBJ2-5; no definite D call. The V gene's germline CDR1 is LGHNA and CDR2 YNFKEQ. The V end was cut by 0 bases, the J end by 1 base, with 6 bases between. The CDR3 has 14 residues. The CDR3 spells CASSQDLCQETQYF. Written as DNA, the CDR3 is TGTGCCAGCAGCCAAGATCTGTGCCAAGAGACCCAGTACTTC.

This clonotype has more than one count but fewer than ten. The chain couples TRBV5-5 to TRBJ1-4; unclear D gene. The germline CDR1 and CDR2 sequences are SGHKS and YYEKEE (reference sequence). The CDR3 has 15 amino acids. Trimming pared 0 bases from V and 0 bases from J, leaving 6 bases between. The chain's CDR3 is CASSLVGPTNEKLFF. CDR3 bases: TGTGCCAGCAGCTTGGTGGGTCCAACTAATGAAAAACTGTTTTTT. The whole variable domain, remainder taken from reference TRBV5-5 and TRBJ1-4, is DAGVTQSPTHLIKTRGQQVTLRCSPISGHKSVSWYQQVLGQGPQFIFQYYEKEERGRGNFPDRFSARQFPNYSSELNVNALLLGDSALYLCASSLVGPTNEKLFFGSGTQLSVL.

The gene calls are TRBV7-9 and TRBJ1-2; 11 nucleotides align to TRBD1. V shed 5 bases and J 5 bases; nucleotides not matched to a gene: 7. This CDR3 region has 15 residues. CDR1 and CDR2 from the germline V gene are SEHNR and FQNEAQ (reference sequence). The CDR3 region has the DNA TGTGCCAGCAGCCATCAGGACAGGGGGCGATATGGCTACACCTTC. This gives the protein CASSHQDRGRYGYTF.

In DNA, the CDR3 is TGTGCCAGCAGTTCATTGGGAGATACGCAGTATTTT. Residues: CASSSLGDTQYF. The chain has TRBV7-9 and TRBJ2-3; no reliable D call. Trimming stripped 6 bases from V and 5 bases from J, with 9 bases between. Per the germline V gene, CDR1 is SEHNR and CDR2 is FQNEAQ (reference sequence). The CDR3 length is 12 residues.

This clonotype was detected only a few times. The chain couples TRBV15 to TRBJ2-7; 8 nucleotides align to TRBD1. V was pared by 4 bases and J by 3 bases, with 5 bases of the junction left unmatched. The CDR3 is 14 amino acids. Germline CDR1 LNHNV, CDR2 YYDKDF (reference sequence). CDR3 sequence reads: CATSMRQGNYEQYF. In nucleotides, the CDR3 is TGTGCCACCAGCATGAGACAGGGGAACTACGAGCAGTACTTC.

This clonotype was counted only a few times. The chain uses TRBV28 and TRBJ2-2, with TRBD1 identical over 7 bases. The CDR3 spans 14 residues. Germline loops: CDR1 MDHEN, CDR2 SYDVKM. V trimming: 5 bases; J trimming: 5 bases; junction bases outside the gene matches: 5. CDR3 sequence: CASSGQGVTGELFF. The CDR3 DNA reads TGTGCCAGCAGTGGCCAGGGGGTTACCGGGGAGCTGTTTTTT.

This clonotype was found a few times. The rearrangement uses TRBV12-3 or TRBV12-4 and TRBJ1-5; D is ambiguous. V was trimmed by 6 bases and J by 2 bases, leaving 11 bases between them. The CDR3 spans 14 residues. CDR3 nucleotides: TGTGCCAGCAGCCCATGGGGTGGCAATCAGCCCCAGCATTTT. Its translation: CASSPWGGNQPQHF.

The chain employs TRBV7-9 and TRBJ1-2; D possibly corresponds to TRBD1 (5 bases). This CDR3 is 13 amino acids long. Germline values: CDR1 SEHNR, CDR2 FQNEAQ (reference sequence). Between the trimmed V and J ends, which lost 4 bases and 8 bases, there was a span of 14 bases. CDR3 sequence reads: CASSSPSGPGYTF. In DNA, the CDR3 is TGTGCCAGCAGCTCCCCCTCAGGGCCCGGCTACACCTTC.

The chain carries TRBV12-3 or TRBV12-4 and TRBJ1-3; D is possibly TRBD1 (5 bases). The CDR3 sequence is 17 residues long. V gave up 3 bases and J gave up 7 bases, with 22 bases separating them. CDR3 sequence reads: CASSFNLIAVRQNTIYF. The CDR3 bases are TGTGCCAGCAGTTTCAACCTTATTGCGGTCAGACAGAACACCATATATTTT.

This clonotype was observed a few times. The rearrangement links TRBV4-1 to TRBJ2-1; 13 bases are shared with TRBD2. This CDR3 is 17 amino acids long. CDR1 and CDR2 (germline): MGHRA, YSYEKL. Trimming took 1 base from V and 2 from J; bases not matched to a gene: 2. As DNA, the CDR3 is TGCGCCAGCAGCCAAGGGACTAGCGGGAGTCCCTACAATGAGCAGTTCTTC. Translation: CASSQGTSGSPYNEQFF.

The CDR3 sequence: CASSPKYHEQYV. The CDR3 DNA sequence: TGTGCCAGCTCACCAAAATACCACGAGCAGTACGTC. The chain links TRBV18 to TRBJ2-7; D ambiguous. Germline V gene sequence: CDR1 KGHSH, CDR2 LQKENI. The V and J ends lost 2 bases and 5 bases respectively, with 7 bases between them. CDR3 size: 12 residues.

The chain has TRBV12-3 or TRBV12-4 and TRBJ2-7; the match to TRBD2 covers 9 bases. Unmatched junction bases numbered 5, after V lost 6 bases and J lost 2 bases. CDR3 length: 14 residues. The DNA for the CDR3 is TGTGCCAGCAGCCCTAGCGGGGTTGCCTACGAGCAGTACTTC. Its translation is CASSPSGVAYEQYF.

V is TRBV7-8 and J is TRBJ2-7, with D tentatively TRBD1 (5 bases). The CDR3 is made up of 14 amino acids. The germline V gene has CDR1 SGHVS and CDR2 FQNEAQ. V was pared by 5 bases and J by 5 bases, with 16 bases between. CDR3 loop: CASSREAGQDEQYF. Written as DNA, the CDR3 is TGTGCCAGCAGCCGCGAGGCAGGGCAAGACGAGCAGTACTTC.

This clonotype has a handful of counts. The V and J genes are TRBV20-1 and TRBJ2-5, with D maybe TRBD1 (6 bases). V was clipped by 4 bases and J by 0 bases, with 9 bases between them. Germline-derived CDR1 and CDR2 are DFQATT and SNEGSKA (reference sequence). The CDR3 is 13 residues long. CDR3 amino acids: CSAKQGYQETQYF. The CDR3 region has the DNA TGCAGTGCTAAGCAGGGGTACCAAGAGACCCAGTACTTC.

This clonotype was seen more than once but under ten times. The junction does not match germline at one end; this may be a read error. V is TRBV20-1 and J is TRBJ2-5; the match to TRBD1 covers 9 bases. The end of the DNA is better explained by TRBJ2-1, so the J call may be wrong. Per the germline V gene, CDR1 is DFQATT and CDR2 is SNEGSKA (reference sequence). The CDR3 loop spans 16 amino acids. The CDR3 loop reads CGAPDRGTGRSNEQFF. The CDR3 bases are TGCGGTGCCCCTGACCGCGGGACAGGGAGGTCGAATGAGCAGTTCTTC.

This clonotype was detected a few times. This chain links TRBV24-1 with TRBJ2-5; D is tentatively TRBD1 or TRBD2 (6 bases each). Per the germline V gene, CDR1 is KGHDR and CDR2 is SFDVKD. The V end was cut by 0 bases, the J end by 3 bases, with 19 bases between. CDR3 length equals 18 residues. The CDR3 nucleotides read TGTGCCACCAGTGATTTGGAGATTGGGGGGCAGGAGGAAGAGACCCAGTACTTC. Its translation is CATSDLEIGGQEEETQYF.

This clonotype was counted only a few times. The gene calls are TRBV29-1 and TRBJ2-5; TRBD1 is a possible D gene (6 bases). Germline V lookup: CDR1 SQVTM, CDR2 ANQGSEA. Deletions cut 6 bases from V and 6 bases from J, with 20 bases between. CDR3 length: 14 amino acids. CDR3 loop: CSVQETGRIKTQYF. CDR3 DNA: TGCAGCGTCCAAGAAACAGGGAGAATAAAGACCCAGTACTTC.

The chain has TRBV19 and TRBJ1-2; no definite D call. In germline, CDR1 is LNHDA, CDR2 SQIVND (reference sequence). Deletions cut 5 bases from V and 8 bases from J, with 9 bases between. The CDR3 runs 11 residues. CDR3 residues: CASSLTTGYTF. CDR3 nucleotide sequence: TGTGCCAGTAGTCTTACGACGGGCTACACCTTC.

This chain links TRBV24-1 with TRBJ2-3, with 7 bases fitting TRBD1. V shed 3 bases, J shed 9 bases, and the junction held 5 bases outside the gene matches. CDR1 KGHDR and CDR2 SFDVKD come from the germline V gene. The CDR3 covers 13 residues. CDR3 sequence (DNA): TGTGCCACCAGTGATCCGACAGGGAGAACGCAGTATTTT. Amino acids: CATSDPTGRTQYF.